This T cell receptor (beta chain) was retrieved from a study of CD8 T cells in ankylosing spondylitis. Whole-study results and caveats: For ankylosing spondylitis blood, a TCR beta motif of seven to nine highly homologous variants appeared characteristic. Disease-linked clones were found to be CD8+ and relatively rare in peripheral blood. A number of the motif variants had already been described in reactive arthritis synovial fluid and blood.

This clonotype was detected a few times. The antigen is unknown. Making the TCR beta libraries involved quantitative 5'-RACE with molecular barcodes. TCRdb re-called the 5' RACE reads through MiXCR, storing one row per CDR3 protein. This table has more than 25,000 distinct CDR3 sequences, approximately 15% appearing once. The germline gives CDR1 SGHRS, CDR2 YFSETQ. This CDR3 spans 14 amino acids. After removal of 4 bases from V and 9 bases from J, the junction contained 6 bases not matched to a gene. V and J are TRBV5-1 and TRBJ2-1; 11 bases map to TRBD1. The sequencing input was blood. This TCR came from a male donor with ankylosing spondylitis or in good health (not recorded which). The CDR3 DNA reads as TGCGCCAGCAGCGGAGGACAGGGGGCGGCTGAGCAGTTCTTC. The encoded protein is CASSGGQGAAEQFF.